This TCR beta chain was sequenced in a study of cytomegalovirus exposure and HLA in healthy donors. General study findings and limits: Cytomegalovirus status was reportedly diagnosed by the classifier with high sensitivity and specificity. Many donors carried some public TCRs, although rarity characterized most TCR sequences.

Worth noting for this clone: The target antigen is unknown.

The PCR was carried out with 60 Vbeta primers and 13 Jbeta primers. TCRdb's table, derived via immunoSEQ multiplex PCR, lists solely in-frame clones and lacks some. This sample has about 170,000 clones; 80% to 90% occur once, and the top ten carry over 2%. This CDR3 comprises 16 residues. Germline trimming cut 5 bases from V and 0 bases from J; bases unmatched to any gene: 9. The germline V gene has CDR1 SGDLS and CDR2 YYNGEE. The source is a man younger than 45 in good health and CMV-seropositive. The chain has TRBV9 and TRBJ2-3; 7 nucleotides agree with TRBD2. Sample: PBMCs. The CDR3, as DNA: TGTGCCAGCAGTCACCTTAGCGGGTCGAGCACAGATACGCAGTATTTT. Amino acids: CASSHLSGSSTDTQYF. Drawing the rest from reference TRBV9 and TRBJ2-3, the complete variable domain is DSGVTQTPKHLITATGQRVTLRCSPRSGDLSVYWYQQSLDQGLQFLIQYYNGEERAKGNILERFSAQQFPDLHSELNLSSLELGDSALYFCASSHLSGSSTDTQYFGPGTRLTVL.